This TCR beta chain was identified in a study of CD8+ T cells in alopecia areata. V lost 1 base and J 6 bases, leaving 7 bases between the germline ends. This CDR3 has 13 amino acids. Germline V gene lookup returns CDR1 SGHRS and CDR2 YFSETQ. The treatment denotes: oral pan-JAK inhibitor, 5-10 mg twice daily. It was cDNA, reverse transcribed from extracted RNA, that served as the sequencing template. Some clones are missing from TCRdb's copy, which holds only in-frame ones; the method was immunoSEQ multiplex PCR. The table lists some 200,000 clones, under 60% of them singletons. The TCR comes from a human donor with alopecia areata. The sequences come from CD8+ T cells sorted from blood, collected at week 24, from a patient treated with tofacitinib. The chain carries TRBV5-1 and TRBJ2-2; tentative D call: TRBD1 (5 bases). Here the CDR3 reads CASSLTGSGELFF. The CDR3 DNA sequence: TGCGCCAGCAGCTTGACAGGATCCGGGGAGCTGTTTTTT.